This T cell receptor beta chain originates from a study of PD-L1 blockade in urothelial cancer. Whole-study results and caveats: Tumor-associated clones in the blood of durable-benefit patients grew more at 3 weeks.

The CDR3 extends over 14 amino acids. The germline CDR1 and CDR2 sequences are MDHEN and SYDVKM. V lost 2 bases and J lost 5; bases outside the gene matches: 1. Notes on this clone: Its antigen remains unknown.

The data were produced by immunoSEQ multiplex PCR, yet TCRdb's version contains in-frame clones alone and is incomplete. The sample records about 80,000 clones, 70% to 90% being singletons. Time point defined: pretreatment peripheral blood. Enrolled patients showed locally advanced or metastatic urothelial carcinoma. The gene calls are TRBV28 and TRBJ2-2; 8 nucleotides align to TRBD2. Material: PBMCs, obtained around atezolizumab (anti-PD-L1) treatment. The source is a man aged 35-49 years with urothelial cancer. The CDR3: CASSLGGGTGELFF. DNA for the CDR3: TGTGCCAGCAGTTTAGGCGGGGGGACCGGGGAGCTGTTTTTT.